A selection of T cell receptor beta chains follows, all from one sample in a study of OX40 agonist ivuxolimab in advanced cancers. Profiled with immunoSEQ multiplex PCR; TCRdb holds only in-frame clones, not every one. Altogether fewer than 11,000 clones are present, around 80% being singletons, with the ten largest covering about a fifth. This specimen was CD4+ or CD8+ T cells sorted from blood, taken in a trial of the OX40 agonist ivuxolimab. The receptor source for this set is an adult with an advanced solid tumor such as melanoma, head and neck, liver or kidney cancer. The CDR3 runs from the conserved cysteine through the conserved F or W. Each record gives: J gene, V gene, D gene, clone size, CDR3 protein, CDR3 DNA. A D gene is named only where the DNA matches it firmly. Size is stated for part of the rows, as once, few or many counts, or as a class when the clone is expanded.

>TRBJ1-4|TRBV7-9|TRBD1|once
CASSKRQGGEKLFF
TGTGCCAGCAGCAAAAGACAGGGTGGCGAAAAACTGTTTTTT
>TRBJ1-2|TRBV29-1|NA|NA
CSVSMKTAGVNYGYTF
TGCAGCGTTTCGATGAAAACAGCAGGGGTGAACTATGGCTACACCTTC
>TRBJ2-1|TRBV7-9|TRBD2|NA
CASSLSQGLDNEQFF
TGTGCCAGCAGCTTAAGCCAGGGACTAGACAATGAGCAGTTCTTC
>TRBJ1-5|TRBV21-1|NA|NA
CASSPRGQPQHF
TGTGCCAGCAGCCCTCGGGGGCAGCCCCAGCATTTT
>TRBJ2-3|TRBV7-8|TRBD2|NA
CASSAGTSGLLSTDTQYF
TGTGCCAGCAGCGCCGGGACTAGCGGTCTTCTTAGCACAGATACGCAGTATTTT
>TRBJ1-5|TRBV4-1|NA|NA
CASSQEVSQSNQPQHF
TGCGCCAGCAGCCAAGAGGTATCACAGAGCAATCAGCCCCAGCATTTT
>TRBJ2-2|TRBV7-9|NA|NA
CASSLESGELFF
TGTGCCAGCAGCTTAGAATCCGGGGAGCTGTTTTTT
>TRBJ2-1|TRBV13|TRBD2|NA
CASSPWVAGGSSYNEQFF
TGTGCCAGCAGCCCCTGGGTTGCGGGGGGCAGTTCCTACAATGAGCAGTTCTTC
>TRBJ1-5|TRBV9|TRBD1|NA
CASSDQGVVNQPQHF
TGTGCCAGCAGCGACCAGGGGGTTGTCAATCAGCCCCAGCATTTT
>TRBJ2-1|TRBV7-9|TRBD2|NA
CASSFFPRGGRNEQFF
TGTGCCAGCAGCTTTTTCCCGCGGGGGGGCAGGAATGAGCAGTTCTTC
>TRBJ2-7|TRBV7-8|NA|NA
CASRPGWEYEQYF
TGTGCCAGCAGGCCGGGATGGGAGTACGAGCAGTACTTC
>TRBJ2-1|TRBV5-4|NA|few
CASRQVGLSSYNEQFF
TGTGCCAGCAGACAGGTAGGACTTAGCTCCTACAATGAGCAGTTCTTC
>TRBJ1-6|TRBV7-6|TRBD1|medium-sized
CASSLETGINSPLHF
TGTGCCAGCAGCTTGGAGACAGGGATTAATTCACCCCTCCACTTT
>TRBJ2-5|TRBV7-6|NA|NA
CASSLARRYGQEETQYF
TGTGCCAGCAGCTTAGCGAGGAGGTATGGTCAAGAAGAGACCCAGTACTTC
>TRBJ2-7|TRBV4-1|NA|NA
CASSQGPEQYF
TGCGCCAGCAGCCAAGGCCCCGAGCAGTACTTC
>TRBJ2-7|TRBV30|TRBD2|NA
CAFLGTSGGPGEQYF
TGTGCGTTCCTGGGGACTAGCGGGGGGCCCGGGGAGCAGTACTTC
>TRBJ2-7|TRBV23-1|NA|NA
CASSQKGAYEQYF
TGCGCCAGCAGTCAAAAGGGGGCCTACGAGCAGTACTTC
>TRBJ1-3|TRBV19|TRBD1|NA
CATGQGNTIYF
TGTGCCACCGGACAGGGTAACACCATATATTTT
>TRBJ2-2|TRBV2|TRBD2|NA
CASRGGSDTGELFF
TGTGCCAGTCGGGGGGGCTCAGACACCGGGGAGCTGTTTTTT
>TRBJ1-1|TRBV5-5|NA|NA
CASSSGPKDMAFF
TGTGCCAGCAGCTCCGGGCCTAAGGACATGGCTTTCTTT
>TRBJ1-5|TRBV27|NA|once
CASSLGPVGYNQPQHF
TGTGCCAGCAGTCTAGGGCCAGTGGGCTACAATCAGCCCCAGCATTTT
>TRBJ2-1|TRBV27|TRBD2|NA
CASSPLAGGQDEQFF
TGTGCCAGCAGTCCATTAGCGGGGGGGCAGGATGAGCAGTTCTTC
>TRBJ1-1|TRBV7-6|NA|once
CASSRPGLREAFF
TGTGCCAGCAGCAGACCGGGGCTCCGTGAAGCTTTCTTT